Shown below are 23 T cell receptor beta chains from a single sample sequenced in a study of early T cells in non-severe SARS-CoV-2 infection. Each CDR3 protein is one row after TCRdb ran MiXCR on the 5' RACE reads. The data hold roughly 40,000 distinct CDR3 sequences, with roughly 4% observed a single time. Material: whole blood. The source is an adult who was a healthcare worker with PCR-confirmed SARS-CoV-2 infection or an uninfected control (not recorded which).

This clonotype has ten or more counts. The chain has TRBV9 and TRBJ2-1, with 7 bases fitting TRBD1. Germline V gene data show CDR1 as SGDLS and CDR2 as YYNGEE. With V trimmed by 0 bases and J by 1 base, 4 bases remained unmatched. The CDR3 loop spans 16 amino acids. DNA of the CDR3: TGTGCCAGCAGCGTAGGTGGCAGGGGGTCCTACAATGAGCAGTTCTTC. Translating it yields CASSVGGRGSYNEQFF.

The chain carries TRBV29-1 and TRBJ2-3, with D maybe TRBD1 (6 bases). V lost 8 bases, J lost 4 bases, and 19 bases lay in between. CDR1 and CDR2 from the germline V gene are SQVTM and ANQGSEA. CDR3 length equals 14 residues. DNA of the CDR3: TGCAGCTCCTCAGGGGCCCAATATCCAGATACGCAGTATTTT. It is translated as CSSSGAQYPDTQYF.

The chain joins TRBV20-1 to TRBJ2-5; D remains unclear. The length of the CDR3 is 14 residues. In germline, CDR1 is DFQATT, CDR2 SNEGSKA (reference sequence). V lost 3 bases, J lost 0 bases, and 11 bases lay in between. CDR3 sequence: CSASPISNQETQYF. CDR3 nucleotides: TGCAGTGCTAGCCCAATTAGCAACCAAGAGACCCAGTACTTC.

In its sample, this clonotype was seen many times. The CDR3 sequence is CASSVLPDTDTQYF. CDR3 nucleotide sequence: TGTGCCAGCAGTGTACTACCAGACACAGATACGCAGTATTTT. The chain is built from TRBV6-1 and TRBJ2-3; D gene uncertain. The V and J ends lost 4 bases and 2 bases respectively, with 10 bases between them. The V gene's germline CDR1 is MNHNS and CDR2 SASEGT. The CDR3 covers 14 residues.

This clonotype has a count of ten or more. The gene calls are TRBV7-2 and TRBJ1-5; 11 bases align to TRBD1. Germline assignment: CDR1 SGHTA and CDR2 FQGNSA. The CDR3 totals 15 residues. V lost 5 bases and J lost 9; bases outside the gene matches: 9. The CDR3 reads CASSRGTGGNGPQHF. The CDR3 bases are TGTGCCAGCAGCCGTGGGACAGGGGGTAATGGGCCCCAGCATTTT.

Many counts were recorded for this clonotype. J is TRBJ2-1 and V is TRBV7-6; 8 bases align to TRBD1. The CDR3 is 15 residues long. CDR1 is SGHVS, CDR2 FNYEAQ, per germline. Germline trimming cut 2 bases from V and 5 bases from J; bases unmatched to any gene: 5. The CDR3 sequence: CASSLWDRTNNEQFF. CDR3 in DNA: TGTGCCAGCAGCTTATGGGACAGGACGAACAATGAGCAGTTCTTC.

This clonotype was detected many times. The chain recombines TRBV7-9 with TRBJ1-1, with 11 bases that match TRBD1. This CDR3 comprises 17 residues. J lost 0 bases, V lost 5 bases, and 8 bases had no gene match. The germline V gene has CDR1 SEHNR and CDR2 FQNEAQ (reference sequence). The CDR3 sequence: CASSPWDRGDLNTEAFF. The DNA of the CDR3 is TGTGCCAGCAGCCCATGGGACAGGGGGGACTTGAACACTGAAGCTTTCTTT.

This clonotype was seen many times. This chain connects TRBV10-2 to TRBJ2-7; 8 nucleotides match TRBD2. CDR1 and CDR2 from the germline V gene are WSHSY and SAAADI. The CDR3 sequence is 17 residues long. Trimming removed 3 bases from V and 3 bases from J; junction bases left unmatched: 13. The CDR3 spells CASSDPSGPLDFYEQYF. CDR3 nucleotides: TGCGCCAGCAGTGATCCTAGCGGGCCGCTCGATTTCTACGAGCAGTACTTC.

This clonotype was detected ten times or more. The J gene is TRBJ2-1, the V gene TRBV5-1; the match to TRBD2 covers 7 bases. Trimming cost V 1 base and J 10 bases; bases outside gene matches: 5. The germline V gene encodes CDR1 SGHRS and CDR2 YFSETQ. This CDR3 comprises 13 residues. The CDR3 is CASSLSGVGEQFF. CDR3 DNA sequence: TGCGCCAGCAGCTTGAGCGGGGTGGGAGAGCAGTTCTTC. The variable domain in full, completed from reference TRBV5-1 and TRBJ2-1, reads KAGVTQTPRYLIKTRGQQVTLSCSPISGHRSVSWYQQTPGQGLQFLFEYFSETQRNKGNFPGRFSGRQFSNSRSEMNVSTLELGDSALYLCASSLSGVGEQFFGPGTRLTVL.

This clonotype was seen repeatedly, ten times or more. This chain connects TRBV7-9 to TRBJ1-2; D might be TRBD1 (6 bases). Germline assignment: CDR1 SEHNR and CDR2 FQNEAQ (reference sequence). This CDR3 spans 13 amino acids. V lost 4 bases and J 7 bases, leaving 13 bases between the germline ends. In nucleotides, the CDR3 is TGTGCCAGCAGCTCTGGGGGCGTCCTTGGCTACACCTTC. Translating gives CASSSGGVLGYTF.

This clonotype was recorded at least ten times. V gene TRBV5-1 combines with J gene TRBJ2-3; the match to TRBD2 covers 9 bases. Germline CDR1 reads SGHRS; CDR2 reads YFSETQ. The CDR3 extends over 14 amino acids. V was clipped by 2 bases and J by 3 bases; unmatched bases: 1. CDR3: CASSLSGGTDTQYF. The CDR3 bases are TGCGCCAGCAGCTTAAGCGGGGGGACAGATACGCAGTATTTT.

This clonotype was seen repeatedly, ten times or more. V and J are TRBV11-3 and TRBJ2-3; the match to TRBD2 covers 7 bases. Germline-derived CDR1 and CDR2 are SGHNT and YENEEA. Trimming took 0 bases from V and 1 from J; bases not matched to a gene: 4. The CDR3 is 16 residues long. Written as DNA, the CDR3 is TGTGCCAGCAGCTTAGAGGCCCGGGAGGGCACAGATACGCAGTATTTT. It is translated as CASSLEAREGTDTQYF.

This clonotype was counted at least ten times. The V and J genes are TRBV5-4 and TRBJ1-5; the match to TRBD1 covers 8 bases. This CDR3 contains 17 residues. Germline V CDR1 and CDR2: SGHNT, YYREEE (reference sequence). Trimming at V came to 2 bases and at J to 2 bases, leaving 9 bases not matched to a gene. The CDR3 reads CASSFNQGARGNQPQHF. The CDR3 DNA reads TGTGCCAGCAGCTTCAATCAGGGGGCGCGAGGCAATCAGCCCCAGCATTTT. The variable domain in full, completed from reference TRBV5-4 and TRBJ1-5, reads ETGVTQSPTHLIKTRGQQVTLRCSSQSGHNTVSWYQQALGQGPQFIFQYYREEENGRGNFPPRFSGLQFPNYSSELNVNALELDDSALYLCASSFNQGARGNQPQHFGDGTRLSIL.

This clonotype was seen at least ten times. The chain combines TRBV14 with TRBJ2-3; TRBD2 matches 11 bases. CDR1 and CDR2 from the germline V gene are SGHDN and FVKESK. With 6 bases clipped from V and 3 bases from J, the junction kept 11 bases outside the gene matches. The CDR3 extends over 17 amino acids. The CDR3 sequence is CASRQTLAGGGTDTQYF. CDR3 nucleotides: TGTGCCAGCAGGCAGACGCTAGCGGGAGGAGGGACAGATACGCAGTATTTT.

This clonotype was seen at least ten times. The gene calls are TRBV20-1 and TRBJ2-1, with 7 positions matching TRBD1. This CDR3 region has 12 residues. Germline loops: CDR1 DFQATT, CDR2 SNEGSKA (reference sequence). CDR3 amino acids: CSRQGTYNEQFF. The CDR3 bases are TGCAGCCGACAGGGTACCTACAATGAGCAGTTCTTC.

Comments on this clonotype: At one end the junction does not follow the germline gene, possibly because of a read error. The chain is built from TRBV7-7 and TRBJ2-5; no clear D gene. This CDR3 region has 13 residues. Germline-derived CDR1 and CDR2 are SSHAT and FNYEAQ (reference sequence). The chain's CDR3 is CASSRKFQETQYF. The DNA for the CDR3 is TGTGCTAGCAGCCGGAAGTTCCAAGAGACCCAGTACTTC.

This clonotype was observed many times. The DNA of the CDR3 is TGTGCCAGCAGCTTAGTCTCTGGGGCCAACGTCCTGACTTTC. Amino acids: CASSLVSGANVLTF. The chain joins TRBV11-3 to TRBJ2-6; no firm D call. Germline values: CDR1 SGHNT, CDR2 YENEEA. This CDR3 has 14 residues. V was clipped by 1 base and J by 0 bases, with 1 base between them.

V usage is TRBV28 and J usage is TRBJ2-5, with a tentative D call TRBD1 (5 bases). Trimming shortened V by 3 bases and J by 4 bases, and 12 bases separated the two germline ends. CDR1 is MDHEN, CDR2 SYDVKM, per germline. This CDR3 is 14 amino acids long. CDR3 coding DNA: TGTGCCAGCAGTTTTCCAGGGCCCCTAGAGACCCAGTACTTC. Residues: CASSFPGPLETQYF.

This clonotype was recorded at least ten times. The CDR3 DNA follows: TGTGCCAGCAGCCGGGAGGGTGCAGGGAATTCACCCCTCCACTTT. Its protein product is CASSREGAGNSPLHF. The chain joins TRBV5-5 to TRBJ1-6, with TRBD1 as a possible D gene (5 bases). V lost 4 bases to trimming and J lost 7 bases, with 15 bases between them. The germline V gene has CDR1 SGHKS and CDR2 YYEKEE (reference sequence). This CDR3 contains 15 residues.

CDR3 coding DNA: TGTGCCAGCAGCTCTCAGGGTACCCTCACAGATACGCAGTATTTT. This translates into CASSSQGTLTDTQYF. V usage is TRBV11-2 and J usage is TRBJ2-3; a weak D match, TRBD1 (5 bases). The CDR3 spans 15 residues. Germline loops: CDR1 SGHAT, CDR2 FQNNGV. V lost 4 bases and J 2 bases, leaving 13 bases between the germline ends.

In its sample, this clonotype was seen many times. The J gene is TRBJ2-2, the V gene TRBV6-5; D gene unclear. The CDR3 sequence is 15 residues long. Germline CDR1 and CDR2: MNHEY and SVGAGI. Trimming stripped 0 bases from V and 4 bases from J, with 9 bases between. The DNA for the CDR3 is TGTGCCAGCAGTTACTCCTCCTGGGGCACCGGGGAGCTGTTTTTT. As protein: CASSYSSWGTGELFF.

This clonotype came up many times. The V and J genes are TRBV7-2 and TRBJ1-6, with no clear D. The CDR3 has 11 amino acids. The germline V and J ends were trimmed by 5 bases and 12 bases, with 8 bases remaining between them. CDR1 is SGHTA, CDR2 FQGNSA, per germline. The DNA for the CDR3 is TGTGCCAGCAGCCTAGGCAGACCCCTCCACTTT. Protein: CASSLGRPLHF.

The chain joins TRBV9 to TRBJ2-1; 7 nucleotides agree with TRBD1. Per germline, CDR1 SGDLS and CDR2 YYNGEE. This CDR3 has 15 residues. The junction had 3 bases not matched to a gene; V was cut back by 3 bases and J by 0 bases. CDR3 nucleotides: TGTGCCAGCAGCGCCCCAGGGGGCTCCTACAATGAGCAGTTCTTC. It translates to CASSAPGGSYNEQFF.